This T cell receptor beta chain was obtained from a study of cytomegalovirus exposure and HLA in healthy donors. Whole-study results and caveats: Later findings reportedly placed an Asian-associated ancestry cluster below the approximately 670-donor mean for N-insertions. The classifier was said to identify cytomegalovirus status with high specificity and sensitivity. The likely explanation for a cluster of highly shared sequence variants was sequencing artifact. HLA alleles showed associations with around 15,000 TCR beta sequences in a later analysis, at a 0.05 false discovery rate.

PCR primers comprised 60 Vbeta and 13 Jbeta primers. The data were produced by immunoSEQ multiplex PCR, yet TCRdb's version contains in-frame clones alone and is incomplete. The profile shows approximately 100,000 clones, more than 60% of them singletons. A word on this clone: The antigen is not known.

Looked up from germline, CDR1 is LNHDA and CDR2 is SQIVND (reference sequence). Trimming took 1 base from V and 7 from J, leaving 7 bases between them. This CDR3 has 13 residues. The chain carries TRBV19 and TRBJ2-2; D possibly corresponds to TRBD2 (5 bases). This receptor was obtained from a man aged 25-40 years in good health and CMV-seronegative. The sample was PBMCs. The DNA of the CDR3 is TGTGCCAGTAGTATAGGAGGGATCGGGGAGCTGTTTTTT. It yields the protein CASSIGGIGELFF.